This T cell receptor beta chain was found in a study of T cell responses to AZD1222 COVID-19 vaccine. The method was immunoSEQ multiplex PCR; TCRdb's version includes in-frame clones alone and lacks a portion of them. Here the sample spans about 120,000 clones, 85% to 95% being singletons. CDR3 length: 12 amino acids. Germline V gives CDR1 SGHAT, CDR2 FQNNGV. The germline V and J ends were trimmed by 5 bases and 12 bases, with 14 bases remaining between them. Material: peripheral blood, obtained on day 0 of AZD1222 vaccination. The chain couples TRBV11-2 to TRBJ2-1; D may be TRBD2 (6 bases). The TCR was taken from an adult in good health. The CDR3 reads CASSPWGVVQFF. For the CDR3, the DNA is TGTGCCAGCAGCCCGTGGGGGGTGGTGCAGTTCTTC. Full variable domain (remainder filled in from reference TRBV11-2 and TRBJ2-1): EAGVAQSPRYKIIEKRQSVAFWCNPISGHATLYWYQQILGQGPKLLIQFQNNGVVDDSQLPKDRFSAERLKGVDSTLKIQPAKLEDSAVYLCASSPWGVVQFFGPGTRLTVL.